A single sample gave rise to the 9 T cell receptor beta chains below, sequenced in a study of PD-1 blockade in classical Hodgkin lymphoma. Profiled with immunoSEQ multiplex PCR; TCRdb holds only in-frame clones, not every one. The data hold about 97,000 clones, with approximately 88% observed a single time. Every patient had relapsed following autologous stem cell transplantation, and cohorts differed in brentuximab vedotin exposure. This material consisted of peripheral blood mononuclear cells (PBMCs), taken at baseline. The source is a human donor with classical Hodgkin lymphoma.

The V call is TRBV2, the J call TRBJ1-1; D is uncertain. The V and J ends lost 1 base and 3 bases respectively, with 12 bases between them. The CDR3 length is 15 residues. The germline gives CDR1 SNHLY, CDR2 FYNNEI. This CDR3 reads CASSEEVGTYTEAFF. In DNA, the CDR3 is TGTGCCAGCAGTGAAGAGGTTGGCACCTACACTGAAGCTTTCTTT.

The DNA of the CDR3 is TGTGCCACCAGCAGAGATGGCGGGAACAATGAGCAGTTCTTC. Translated: CATSRDGGNNEQFF. The J gene is TRBJ2-1, the V gene TRBV15; D may be TRBD2 (6 bases). V lost 0 bases and J 5 bases, leaving 8 bases between the germline ends. The CDR3 covers 14 residues. Per the germline V gene, CDR1 is LNHNV and CDR2 is YYDKDF (reference sequence).

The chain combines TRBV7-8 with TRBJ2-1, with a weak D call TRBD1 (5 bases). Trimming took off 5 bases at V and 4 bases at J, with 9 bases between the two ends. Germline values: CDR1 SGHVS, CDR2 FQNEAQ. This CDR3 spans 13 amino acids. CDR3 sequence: CASSLQGYNEQFF. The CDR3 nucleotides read TGTGCCAGCAGCCTTCAGGGTTACAATGAGCAGTTCTTC.

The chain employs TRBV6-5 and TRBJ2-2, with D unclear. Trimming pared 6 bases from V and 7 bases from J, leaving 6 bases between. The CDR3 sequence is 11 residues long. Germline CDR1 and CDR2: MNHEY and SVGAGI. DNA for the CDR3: TGTGCCAGCAGCGGGCGCGGGGAGCTGTTTTTT. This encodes CASSGRGELFF.

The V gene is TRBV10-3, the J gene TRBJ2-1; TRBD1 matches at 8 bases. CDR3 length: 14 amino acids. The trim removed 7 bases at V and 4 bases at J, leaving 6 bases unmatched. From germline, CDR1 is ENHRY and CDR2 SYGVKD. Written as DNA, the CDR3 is TGTGCCATCACCCGGGACAGGCCATACAATGAGCAGTTCTTC. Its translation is CAITRDRPYNEQFF.

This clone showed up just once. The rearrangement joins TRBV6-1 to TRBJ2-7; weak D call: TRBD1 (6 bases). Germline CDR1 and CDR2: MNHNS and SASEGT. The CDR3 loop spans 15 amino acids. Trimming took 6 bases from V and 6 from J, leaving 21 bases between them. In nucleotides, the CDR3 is TGTGCCAGCAGGACCGAGGGGGTCACGTGGGGCGAGCAGTACTTC. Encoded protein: CASRTEGVTWGEQYF.

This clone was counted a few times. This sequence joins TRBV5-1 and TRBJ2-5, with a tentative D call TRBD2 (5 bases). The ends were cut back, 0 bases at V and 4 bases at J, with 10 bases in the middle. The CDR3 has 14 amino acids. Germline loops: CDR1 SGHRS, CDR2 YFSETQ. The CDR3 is CASSLGPGRETQYF. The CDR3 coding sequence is TGCGCCAGCAGCTTGGGGCCGGGGAGAGAGACCCAGTACTTC.

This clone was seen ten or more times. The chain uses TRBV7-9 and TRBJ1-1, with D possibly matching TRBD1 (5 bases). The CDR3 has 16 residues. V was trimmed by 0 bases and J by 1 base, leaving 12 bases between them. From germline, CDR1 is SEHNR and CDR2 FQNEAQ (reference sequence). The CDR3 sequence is CASSLAGLGPNTEAFF. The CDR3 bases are TGTGCCAGCAGCTTAGCGGGACTAGGACCGAACACTGAAGCTTTCTTT.

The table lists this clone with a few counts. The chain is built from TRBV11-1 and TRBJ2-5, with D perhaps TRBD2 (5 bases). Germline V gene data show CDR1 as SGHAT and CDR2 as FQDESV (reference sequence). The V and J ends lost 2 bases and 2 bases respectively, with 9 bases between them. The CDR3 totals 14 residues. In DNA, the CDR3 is TGTGCCAGCAGCTTAACGCTAGCACAAGAGACCCAGTACTTC. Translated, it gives CASSLTLAQETQYF.